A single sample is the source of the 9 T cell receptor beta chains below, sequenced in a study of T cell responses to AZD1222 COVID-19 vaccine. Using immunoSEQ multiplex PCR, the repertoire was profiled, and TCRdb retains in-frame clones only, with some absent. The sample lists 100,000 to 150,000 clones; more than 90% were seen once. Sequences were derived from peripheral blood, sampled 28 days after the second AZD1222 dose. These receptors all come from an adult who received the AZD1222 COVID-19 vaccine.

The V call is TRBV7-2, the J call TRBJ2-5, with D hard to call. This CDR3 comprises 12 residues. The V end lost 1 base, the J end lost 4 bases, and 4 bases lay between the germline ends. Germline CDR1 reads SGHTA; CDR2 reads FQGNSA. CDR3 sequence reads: CASSLGAETQYF. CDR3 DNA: TGTGCCAGCAGCTTAGGGGCAGAGACCCAGTACTTC.

In nucleotides, the CDR3 is TGTGCCAGCAGCCTAGGACAGGCAAGCTACGAGCAGTACTTC. Its translation: CASSLGQASYEQYF. The chain links TRBV5-5 to TRBJ2-7; TRBD1 agrees at 7 bases. V shed 4 bases and J 3 bases; nucleotides not matched to a gene: 7. The CDR3 covers 14 residues. Germline V gene lookup returns CDR1 SGHKS and CDR2 YYEKEE (reference sequence). The whole variable domain, remainder taken from reference TRBV5-5 and TRBJ2-7, is DAGVTQSPTHLIKTRGQQVTLRCSPISGHKSVSWYQQVLGQGPQFIFQYYEKEERGRGNFPDRFSARQFPNYSSELNVNALLLGDSALYLCASSLGQASYEQYFGPGTRLTVT.

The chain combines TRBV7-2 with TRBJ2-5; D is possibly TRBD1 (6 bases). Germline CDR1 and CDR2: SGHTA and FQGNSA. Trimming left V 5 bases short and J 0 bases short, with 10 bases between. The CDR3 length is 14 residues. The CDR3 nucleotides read TGTGCCAGCAGCCCACAGGGCTACCAAGAGACCCAGTACTTC. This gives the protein CASSPQGYQETQYF.

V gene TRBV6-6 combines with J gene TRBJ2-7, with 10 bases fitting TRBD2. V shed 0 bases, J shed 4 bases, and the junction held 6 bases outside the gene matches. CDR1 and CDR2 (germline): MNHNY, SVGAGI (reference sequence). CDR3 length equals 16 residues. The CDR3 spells CASSYSVAGGSYEQYF. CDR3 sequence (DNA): TGTGCCAGCAGTTACTCAGTAGCGGGAGGTTCATACGAGCAGTACTTC.

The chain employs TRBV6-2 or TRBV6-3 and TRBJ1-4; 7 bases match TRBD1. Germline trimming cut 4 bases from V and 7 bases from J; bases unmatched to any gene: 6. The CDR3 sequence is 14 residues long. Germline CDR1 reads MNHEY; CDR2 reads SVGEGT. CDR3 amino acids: CASSSQGIREKLFF. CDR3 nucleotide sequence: TGTGCCAGCAGTTCACAGGGGATTCGTGAAAAACTGTTTTTT.

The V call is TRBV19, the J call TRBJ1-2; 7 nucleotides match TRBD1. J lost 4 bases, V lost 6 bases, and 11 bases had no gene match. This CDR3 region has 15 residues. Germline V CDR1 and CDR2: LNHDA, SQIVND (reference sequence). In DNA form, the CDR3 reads TGTGCCAGTAGGGAAGGACCGGGACAGAGCTATGGCTACACCTTC. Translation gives CASREGPGQSYGYTF.

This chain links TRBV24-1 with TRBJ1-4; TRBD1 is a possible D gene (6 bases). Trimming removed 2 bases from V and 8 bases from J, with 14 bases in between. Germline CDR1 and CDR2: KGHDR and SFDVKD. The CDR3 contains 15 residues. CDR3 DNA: TGTGCCACCAGTGATTGGACAGCGCTAGGAGAAAAACTGTTTTTT. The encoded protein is CATSDWTALGEKLFF.

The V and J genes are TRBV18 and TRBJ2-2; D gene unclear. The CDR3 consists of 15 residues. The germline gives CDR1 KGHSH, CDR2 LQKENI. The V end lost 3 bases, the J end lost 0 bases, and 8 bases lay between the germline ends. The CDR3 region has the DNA TGTGCCAGCTCACCGAGCGCAACGAACACCGGGGAGCTGTTTTTT. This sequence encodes CASSPSATNTGELFF.

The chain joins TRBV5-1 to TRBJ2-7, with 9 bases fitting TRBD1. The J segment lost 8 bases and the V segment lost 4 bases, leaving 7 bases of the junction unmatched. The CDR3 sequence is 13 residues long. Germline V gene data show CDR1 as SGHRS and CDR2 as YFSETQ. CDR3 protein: CASSGTGGNKQYF. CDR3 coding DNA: TGCGCCAGCAGCGGTACAGGGGGCAATAAGCAGTACTTC.